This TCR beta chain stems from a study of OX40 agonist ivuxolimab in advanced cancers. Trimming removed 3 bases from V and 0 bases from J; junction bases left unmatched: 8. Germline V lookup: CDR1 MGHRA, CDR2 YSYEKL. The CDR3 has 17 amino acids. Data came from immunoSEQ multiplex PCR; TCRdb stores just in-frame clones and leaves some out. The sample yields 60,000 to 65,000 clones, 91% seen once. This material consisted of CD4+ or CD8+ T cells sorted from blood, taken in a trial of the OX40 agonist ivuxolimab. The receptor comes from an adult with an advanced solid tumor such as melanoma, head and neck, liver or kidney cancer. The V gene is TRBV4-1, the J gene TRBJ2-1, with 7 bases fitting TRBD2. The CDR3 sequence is CASSQGSSGDSYNEQFF. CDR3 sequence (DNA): TGCGCCAGCAGCCAGGGTTCTAGCGGCGACTCCTACAATGAGCAGTTCTTC.